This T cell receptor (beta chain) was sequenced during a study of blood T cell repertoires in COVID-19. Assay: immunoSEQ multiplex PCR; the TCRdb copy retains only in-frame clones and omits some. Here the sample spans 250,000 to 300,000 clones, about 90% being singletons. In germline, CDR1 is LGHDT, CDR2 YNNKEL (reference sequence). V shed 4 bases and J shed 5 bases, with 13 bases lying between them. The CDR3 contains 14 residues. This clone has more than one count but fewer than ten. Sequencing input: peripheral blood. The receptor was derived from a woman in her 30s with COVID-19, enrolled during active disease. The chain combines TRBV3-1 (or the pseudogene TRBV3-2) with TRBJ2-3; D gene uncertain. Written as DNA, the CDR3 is TGTGCCAGCAGCCGCCTAGGTCGGGTAGATACGCAGTATTTT. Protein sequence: CASSRLGRVDTQYF.